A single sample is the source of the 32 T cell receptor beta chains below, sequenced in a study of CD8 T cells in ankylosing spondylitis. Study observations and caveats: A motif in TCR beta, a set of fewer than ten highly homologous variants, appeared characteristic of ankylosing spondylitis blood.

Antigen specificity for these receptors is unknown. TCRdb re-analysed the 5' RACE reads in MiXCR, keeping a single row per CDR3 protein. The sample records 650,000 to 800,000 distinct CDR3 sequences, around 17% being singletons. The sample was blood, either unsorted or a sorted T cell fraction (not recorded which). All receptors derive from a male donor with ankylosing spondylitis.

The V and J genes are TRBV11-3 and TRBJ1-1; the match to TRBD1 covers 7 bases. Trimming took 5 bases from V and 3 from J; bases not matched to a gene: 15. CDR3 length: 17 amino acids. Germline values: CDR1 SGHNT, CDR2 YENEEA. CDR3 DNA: TGTGCCAGCAGCCCAGCGAGGACAGGCCAAGGGTACACTGAAGCTTTCTTT. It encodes CASSPARTGQGYTEAFF.

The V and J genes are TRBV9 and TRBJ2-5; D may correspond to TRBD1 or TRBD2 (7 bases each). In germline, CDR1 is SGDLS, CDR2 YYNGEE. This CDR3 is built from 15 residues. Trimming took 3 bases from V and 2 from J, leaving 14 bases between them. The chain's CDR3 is CASSARQGLQETQYF. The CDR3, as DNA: TGTGCCAGCAGCGCCCGACAGGGACTACAAGAGACCCAGTACTTC.

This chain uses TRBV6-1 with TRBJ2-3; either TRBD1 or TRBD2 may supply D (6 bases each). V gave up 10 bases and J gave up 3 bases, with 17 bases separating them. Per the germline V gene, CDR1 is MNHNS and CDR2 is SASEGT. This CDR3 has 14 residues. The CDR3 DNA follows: TGTGCCACCAGAGGGGGGTTTGGGACAGATACGCAGTATTTT. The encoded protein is CATRGGFGTDTQYF.

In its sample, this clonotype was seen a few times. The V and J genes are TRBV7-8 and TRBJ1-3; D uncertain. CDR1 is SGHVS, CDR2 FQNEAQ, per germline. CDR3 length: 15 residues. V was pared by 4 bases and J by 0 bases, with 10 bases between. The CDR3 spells CASSSDGRSGNTIYF. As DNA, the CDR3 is TGTGCCAGCAGCTCGGACGGTCGCTCTGGAAACACCATATATTTT. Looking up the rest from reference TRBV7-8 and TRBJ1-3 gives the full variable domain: GAGVSQSPRYKVAKRGQDVALRCDPISGHVSLFWYQQALGQGPEFLTYFQNEAQLDKSGLPSDRFFAERPEGSVSTLKIQRTQQEDSAVYLCASSSDGRSGNTIYFGEGSWLTVV.

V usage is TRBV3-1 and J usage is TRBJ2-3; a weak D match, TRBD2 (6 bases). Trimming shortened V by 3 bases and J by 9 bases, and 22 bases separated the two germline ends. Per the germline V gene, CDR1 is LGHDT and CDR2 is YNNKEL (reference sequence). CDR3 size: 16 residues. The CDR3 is CASSQKAGSGGSTQYF. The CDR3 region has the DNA TGTGCCAGCAGCCAGAAGGCGGGATCCGGCGGGTCCACGCAGTATTTT.

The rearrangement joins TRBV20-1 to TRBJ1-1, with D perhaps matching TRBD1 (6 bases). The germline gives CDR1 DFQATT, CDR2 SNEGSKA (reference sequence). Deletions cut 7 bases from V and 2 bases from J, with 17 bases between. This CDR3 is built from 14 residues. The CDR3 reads CSEFLGGQNTEAFF. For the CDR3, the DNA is TGCAGTGAATTCTTGGGGGGCCAAAACACTGAAGCTTTCTTT.

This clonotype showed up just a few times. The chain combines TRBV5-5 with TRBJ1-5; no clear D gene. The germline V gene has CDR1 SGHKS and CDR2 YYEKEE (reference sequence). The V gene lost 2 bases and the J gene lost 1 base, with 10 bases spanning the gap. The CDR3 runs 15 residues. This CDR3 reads CASSLGQASNQPQHF. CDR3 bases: TGTGCCAGCAGCTTAGGGCAGGCAAGCAATCAGCCCCAGCATTTT. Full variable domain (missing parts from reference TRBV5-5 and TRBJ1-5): DAGVTQSPTHLIKTRGQQVTLRCSPISGHKSVSWYQQVLGQGPQFIFQYYEKEERGRGNFPDRFSARQFPNYSSELNVNALLLGDSALYLCASSLGQASNQPQHFGDGTRLSIL.

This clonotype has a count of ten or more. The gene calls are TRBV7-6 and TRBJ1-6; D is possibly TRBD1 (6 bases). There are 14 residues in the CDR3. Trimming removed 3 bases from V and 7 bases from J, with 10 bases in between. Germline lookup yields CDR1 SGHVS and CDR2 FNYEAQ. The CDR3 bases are TGTGCCAGCAGCTTTTCAGGGGTAAATTCACCCCTCCACTTT. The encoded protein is CASSFSGVNSPLHF.

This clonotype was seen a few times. The CDR3 region is CASSFGKGALSDTEAFF. The CDR3 DNA sequence: TGTGCCAGCAGCTTCGGGAAGGGGGCCTTATCGGACACTGAAGCTTTCTTT. The J gene is TRBJ1-1, the V gene TRBV7-9; TRBD1 matches at 7 bases. The CDR3 is made up of 17 amino acids. Germline lookup yields CDR1 SEHNR and CDR2 FQNEAQ (reference sequence). V was clipped by 3 bases and J by 3 bases; unmatched bases: 13. Filled out from reference TRBV7-9 and TRBJ1-1, the complete variable domain reads DTGVSQNPRHKITKRGQNVTFRCDPISEHNRLYWYRQTLGQGPEFLTYFQNEAQLEKSRLLSDRFSAERPKGSFSTLEIQRTEQGDSAMYLCASSFGKGALSDTEAFFGQGTRLTVV.

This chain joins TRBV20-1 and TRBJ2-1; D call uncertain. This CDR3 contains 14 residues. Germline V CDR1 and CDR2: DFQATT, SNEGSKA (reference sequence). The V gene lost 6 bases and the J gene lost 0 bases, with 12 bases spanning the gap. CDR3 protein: CSARIESSYNEQFF. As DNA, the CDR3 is TGCAGTGCCCGGATCGAGAGCTCCTACAATGAGCAGTTCTTC.

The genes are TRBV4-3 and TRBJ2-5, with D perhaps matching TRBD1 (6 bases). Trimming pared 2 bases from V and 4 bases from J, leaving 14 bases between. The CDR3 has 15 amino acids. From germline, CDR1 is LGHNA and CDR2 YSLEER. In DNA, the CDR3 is TGCGCCAGCAGCCAATCAACAGGGTATGGAGAGACCCAGTACTTC. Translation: CASSQSTGYGETQYF.

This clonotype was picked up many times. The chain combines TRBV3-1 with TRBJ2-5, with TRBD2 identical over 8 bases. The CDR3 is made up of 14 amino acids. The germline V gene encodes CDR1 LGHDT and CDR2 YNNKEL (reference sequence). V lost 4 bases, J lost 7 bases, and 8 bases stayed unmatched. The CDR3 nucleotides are TGTGCCAGCAGCCCTAGCGGGTCGGAGGGGACCCAGTACTTC. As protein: CASSPSGSEGTQYF.

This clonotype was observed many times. This CDR3 is CASSPGQGLAYGYTF. In DNA form, the CDR3 reads TGTGCCAGCAGCCCCGGACAGGGGTTGGCCTATGGCTACACCTTC. The gene calls are TRBV7-9 and TRBJ1-2, with TRBD1 matching over 9 bases. Germline values: CDR1 SEHNR, CDR2 FQNEAQ (reference sequence). The CDR3 contains 15 residues. Trimming cost V 5 bases and J 4 bases; bases outside gene matches: 8. Filled out from reference TRBV7-9 and TRBJ1-2, the complete variable domain reads DTGVSQNPRHKITKRGQNVTFRCDPISEHNRLYWYRQTLGQGPEFLTYFQNEAQLEKSRLLSDRFSAERPKGSFSTLEIQRTEQGDSAMYLCASSPGQGLAYGYTFGSGTRLTVV.

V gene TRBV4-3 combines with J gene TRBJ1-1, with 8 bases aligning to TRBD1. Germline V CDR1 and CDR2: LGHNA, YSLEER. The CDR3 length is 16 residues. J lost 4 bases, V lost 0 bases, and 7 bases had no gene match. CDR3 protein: CASSQDSLQGGTEAFF. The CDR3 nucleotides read TGCGCCAGCAGCCAAGATTCGTTACAGGGGGGCACTGAAGCTTTCTTT.

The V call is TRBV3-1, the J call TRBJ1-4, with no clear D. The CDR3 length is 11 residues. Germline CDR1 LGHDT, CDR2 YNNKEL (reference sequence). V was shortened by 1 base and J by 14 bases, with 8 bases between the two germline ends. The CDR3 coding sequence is TGTGCCAGCAGCCAAGGTCTGGGTCTGTTTTTT. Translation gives CASSQGLGLFF.

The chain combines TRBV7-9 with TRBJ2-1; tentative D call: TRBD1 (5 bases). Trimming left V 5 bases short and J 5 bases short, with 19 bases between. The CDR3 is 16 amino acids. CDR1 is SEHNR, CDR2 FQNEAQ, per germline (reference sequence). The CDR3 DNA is TGTGCCAGCAGCCCGAGAGAGCAAGGGGCTGACAATGAGCAGTTCTTC. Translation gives CASSPREQGADNEQFF. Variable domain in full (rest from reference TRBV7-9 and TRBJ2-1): DTGVSQNPRHKITKRGQNVTFRCDPISEHNRLYWYRQTLGQGPEFLTYFQNEAQLEKSRLLSDRFSAERPKGSFSTLEIQRTEQGDSAMYLCASSPREQGADNEQFFGPGTRLTVL.

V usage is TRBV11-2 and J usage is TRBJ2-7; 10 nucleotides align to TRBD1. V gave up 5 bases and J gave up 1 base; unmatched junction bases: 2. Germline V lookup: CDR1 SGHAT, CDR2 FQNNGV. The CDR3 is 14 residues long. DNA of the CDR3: TGTGCCAGCAGCGGGGGACAGGGGTCCTACGAGCAGTACTTC. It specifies CASSGGQGSYEQYF.

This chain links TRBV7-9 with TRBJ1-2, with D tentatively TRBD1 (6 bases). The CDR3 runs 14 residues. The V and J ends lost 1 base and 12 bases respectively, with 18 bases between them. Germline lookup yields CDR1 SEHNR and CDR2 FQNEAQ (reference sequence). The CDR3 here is CASSLGGLPRDNTF. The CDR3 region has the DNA TGTGCCAGCAGCTTAGGGGGATTGCCCCGGGACAACACCTTC.

The CDR3 DNA reads as TGTGCCAGCAGCCTTTGGACAGGGGACACTGAAGCTTTCTTT. This sequence encodes CASSLWTGDTEAFF. The gene calls are TRBV14 and TRBJ1-1, with TRBD1 matching over 9 bases. V shed 4 bases, J shed 3 bases, and the junction held 3 bases outside the gene matches. This CDR3 has 14 residues. Germline V gives CDR1 SGHDN, CDR2 FVKESK. Variable domain in full (rest from reference TRBV14 and TRBJ1-1): EAGVTQFPSHSVIEKGQTVTLRCDPISGHDNLYWYRRVMGKEIKFLLHFVKESKQDESGMPNNRFLAERTGGTYSTLKVQPAELEDSGVYFCASSLWTGDTEAFFGQGTRLTVV.

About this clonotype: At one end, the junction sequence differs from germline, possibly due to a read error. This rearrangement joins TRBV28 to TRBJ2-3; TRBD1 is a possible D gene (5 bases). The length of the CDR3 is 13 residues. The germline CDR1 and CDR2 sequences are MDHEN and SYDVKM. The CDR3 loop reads CASSLTGTGTQYF. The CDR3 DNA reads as TGTGCCAGCAGTTTAACCGGCACAGGTACGCAGTATTTT.

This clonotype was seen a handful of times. CDR3 region: CASSLGHRDLNYGYTF. The CDR3 nucleotides are TGTGCCAGCAGTTTGGGCCACAGGGACCTTAACTATGGCTACACCTTC. This rearrangement joins TRBV12-3 or TRBV12-4 to TRBJ1-2, with a weak D call TRBD1 (6 bases). V dropped 3 bases and J dropped 1 base, with 15 bases sitting between them. CDR3 length equals 16 residues.

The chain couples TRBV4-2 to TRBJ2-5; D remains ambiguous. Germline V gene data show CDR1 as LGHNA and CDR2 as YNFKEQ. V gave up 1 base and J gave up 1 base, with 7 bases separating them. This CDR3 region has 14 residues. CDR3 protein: CASSQVGRQETQYF. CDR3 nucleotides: TGTGCCAGCAGCCAAGTCGGGCGCCAAGAGACCCAGTACTTC.

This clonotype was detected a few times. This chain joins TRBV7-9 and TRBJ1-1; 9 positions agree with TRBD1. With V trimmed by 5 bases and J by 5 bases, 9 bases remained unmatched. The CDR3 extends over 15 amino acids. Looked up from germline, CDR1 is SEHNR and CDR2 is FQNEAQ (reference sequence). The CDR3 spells CASSPGDRDGTEAFF. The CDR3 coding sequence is TGTGCCAGCAGCCCCGGGGACAGGGATGGGACTGAAGCTTTCTTT.

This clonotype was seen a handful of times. Here the CDR3 DNA reads TGTGCCAGCAGTTTCGCCCAGGGGTATGAAAAACTGTTTTTT. Protein product: CASSFAQGYEKLFF. This chain connects TRBV12-3 or TRBV12-4 to TRBJ1-4; TRBD1 is a possible D gene (6 bases). This CDR3 has 14 residues. V shed 3 bases and J shed 6 bases, with 11 bases lying between them.

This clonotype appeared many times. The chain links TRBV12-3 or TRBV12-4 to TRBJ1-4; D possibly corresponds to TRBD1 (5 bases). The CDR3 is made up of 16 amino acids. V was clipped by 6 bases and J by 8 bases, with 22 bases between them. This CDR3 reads CASSLLGGGAREKLFF. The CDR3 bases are TGTGCCAGCAGCCTCCTTGGAGGAGGGGCTAGAGAAAAACTGTTTTTT.

The CDR3 reads CASSLASAGGQPQHF. CDR3 sequence (DNA): TGTGCCAGCAGCTTGGCCTCCGCGGGTGGTCAGCCCCAGCATTTT. The genes are TRBV5-5 and TRBJ1-5; D is uncertain. The V end lost 0 bases, the J end lost 6 bases, and 13 bases lay between the germline ends. Germline V gene lookup returns CDR1 SGHKS and CDR2 YYEKEE (reference sequence). This CDR3 comprises 15 residues.

The CDR3, as DNA: TGTGCCAGCAGCTCGGACAGGCCAGATCAGCCCCAGCATTTT. Amino acid sequence: CASSSDRPDQPQHF. The chain combines TRBV7-9 with TRBJ1-5, with TRBD1 matching over 7 bases. CDR3 length equals 14 residues. Germline CDR1 SEHNR, CDR2 FQNEAQ (reference sequence). The V segment lost 4 bases and the J segment 5 bases; nucleotides outside the gene matches: 5.

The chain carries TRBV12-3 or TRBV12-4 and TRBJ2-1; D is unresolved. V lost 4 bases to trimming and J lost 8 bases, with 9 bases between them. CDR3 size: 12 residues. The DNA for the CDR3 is TGTGCCAGCAGTTGGGGTGGCCATGAGCAGTTCTTC. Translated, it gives CASSWGGHEQFF.

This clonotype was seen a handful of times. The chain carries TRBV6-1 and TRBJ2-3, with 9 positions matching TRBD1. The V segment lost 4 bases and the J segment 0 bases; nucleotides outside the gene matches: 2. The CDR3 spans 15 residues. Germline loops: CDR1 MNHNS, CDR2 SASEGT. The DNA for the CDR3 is TGTGCCAGCAGTGCGGGACAGGGAAGCACAGATACGCAGTATTTT. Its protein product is CASSAGQGSTDTQYF.

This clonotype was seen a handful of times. The CDR3 sequence is CAITGTGDSPLHF. DNA for the CDR3: TGTGCCATCACTGGGACAGGGGATTCACCCCTCCACTTT. This sequence joins TRBV10-3 and TRBJ1-6; 10 bases fit TRBD1. Trimming took 7 bases from V and 8 from J; bases not matched to a gene: 2. Per germline, CDR1 ENHRY and CDR2 SYGVKD. The CDR3 totals 13 residues.

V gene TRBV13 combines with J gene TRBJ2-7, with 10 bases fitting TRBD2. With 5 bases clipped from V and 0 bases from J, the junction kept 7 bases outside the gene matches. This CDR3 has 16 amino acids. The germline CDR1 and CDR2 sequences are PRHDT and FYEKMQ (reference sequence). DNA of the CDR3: TGTGCCAGCAGCACCCGGACTAGCGGAAGCTCCTACGAGCAGTACTTC. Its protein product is CASSTRTSGSSYEQYF.

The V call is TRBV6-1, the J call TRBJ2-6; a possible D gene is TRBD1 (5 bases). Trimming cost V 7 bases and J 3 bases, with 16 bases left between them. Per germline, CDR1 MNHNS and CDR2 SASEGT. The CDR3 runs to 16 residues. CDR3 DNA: TGTGCCAGCATTGCAGGGCCAACTAATGGGGCCAACGTCCTGACTTTC. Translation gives CASIAGPTNGANVLTF.